This T cell receptor (beta chain) is drawn from a study of blood T cell repertoires in COVID-19. The CDR3 runs to 13 residues. Cohorts were based on clinical histories the participants reported. TCRdb keeps only in-frame clones here, not all; method: immunoSEQ multiplex PCR. The sample lists 200,000 to 250,000 clones, about 85% occurring once. This clone was recorded at least ten times. This receptor was identified in a man between 35 and 55 years old who had recovered from COVID-19. This sequence joins TRBV21-1 and TRBJ2-5; the table's D call, TRBD2, was not checked against the DNA. TRBV21-1 is a listed pseudogene. The sequenced sample was PBMCs or T cells enriched from blood (not recorded which). The CDR3 spells CASSSGREETQYF. The CDR3 DNA reads TGTGCCAGCAGTAGCGGGAGGGAAGAGACCCAGTACTTC.